A single sample gave rise to the 12 T cell receptor beta chains below, sequenced in a study of blood T cell repertoires in COVID-19. Sequencing used immunoSEQ multiplex PCR; TCRdb keeps in-frame clones, though not all of them. Of 300,000 to 400,000 clones detected, about 86% appear once; the ten largest clones hold roughly 4%. Sample: PBMCs or T cells enriched from blood (not recorded which). Source of these receptors: a woman aged 35 to 49 with acute COVID-19.

The J gene is TRBJ2-2, the V gene TRBV4-3, with TRBD2 as a possible D gene (5 bases). CDR1 and CDR2 from the germline V gene are LGHNA and YSLEER. V was clipped by 0 bases and J by 6 bases, with 17 bases between them. The CDR3 spans 17 residues. This CDR3 is CASSQDPQPKGAGELFF. The CDR3 nucleotides are TGCGCCAGCAGCCAAGATCCCCAACCAAAGGGAGCCGGGGAGCTGTTTTTT.

The rearrangement joins TRBV27 to TRBJ1-5, with TRBD1 matching 8 bases. The CDR3 length is 14 residues. The trim removed 6 bases at V and 7 bases at J, leaving 8 bases unmatched. CDR1 is MNHEY, CDR2 SMNVEV, per germline (reference sequence). As DNA, the CDR3 is TGTGCCAGCAGGAAACAGGGGGTAGGGCAGCCCCAGCATTTT. Encoded protein: CASRKQGVGQPQHF.

The chain carries TRBV19 and TRBJ2-2, with 9 bases aligning to TRBD1. The CDR3 spans 15 residues. The junction had 5 bases not matched to a gene; V was cut back by 5 bases and J by 4 bases. CDR1 and CDR2 (germline): LNHDA, SQIVND (reference sequence). For the CDR3, the DNA is TGTGCCAGTAGTCCACAGGGGGCCGGCACCGGGGAGCTGTTTTTT. It specifies CASSPQGAGTGELFF.

V and J are TRBV4-3 and TRBJ2-2; a weak D match, TRBD1 (5 bases). V dropped 0 bases and J dropped 5 bases, with 10 bases sitting between them. Germline CDR1 and CDR2: LGHNA and YSLEER. The length of the CDR3 is 15 residues. The CDR3 DNA reads TGCGCCAGCAGCCAAGACAGGGTCGAAACCGGGGAGCTGTTTTTT. As protein: CASSQDRVETGELFF.

In this sample, this clone turned up a few times. The rearrangement joins TRBV5-4 to TRBJ2-3; D may be TRBD2 (6 bases). Looked up from germline, CDR1 is SGHNT and CDR2 is YYREEE (reference sequence). Trimming shortened V by 4 bases and J by 0 bases, and 18 bases separated the two germline ends. This CDR3 has 17 amino acids. The CDR3 region has the DNA TGTGCCAGCAGCCCATCGCTCTTGGGACTCAGCACAGATACGCAGTATTTT. Its protein product is CASSPSLLGLSTDTQYF.

V is TRBV7-9 and J is TRBJ2-1, with 12 positions matching TRBD2. Trimming removed 5 bases from V and 2 bases from J; junction bases left unmatched: 4. CDR1 and CDR2 (germline): SEHNR, FQNEAQ (reference sequence). CDR3 length: 16 amino acids. CDR3 region: CASSLTSGSPYNEQFF. In nucleotides, the CDR3 is TGTGCCAGCAGCCTGACTAGCGGGAGTCCCTACAATGAGCAGTTCTTC.

Concerning this clone itself: This same CDR3 is encoded by further DNA sequences in the sample. This chain joins TRBV18 and TRBJ1-2, with D possibly being TRBD1 (6 bases). The CDR3 spans 13 residues. From germline, CDR1 is KGHSH and CDR2 LQKENI. Trimming took 2 bases from V and 2 from J, leaving 6 bases between them. CDR3 nucleotide sequence: TGTGCCAGCTCACCAGACAGGAACTATGGCTACACCTTC. This gives the protein CASSPDRNYGYTF.

The chain employs TRBV28 and TRBJ2-3; maybe TRBD2 (6 bases). Looked up from germline, CDR1 is MDHEN and CDR2 is SYDVKM. V dropped 6 bases and J dropped 4 bases, with 14 bases sitting between them. CDR3 size: 14 residues. CDR3 DNA: TGTGCCAGCAGACTCGGCGGGGCCCCAGATACGCAGTATTTT. Translating gives CASRLGGAPDTQYF.

The V call is TRBV4-2, the J call TRBJ2-5, with 9 nucleotides matching TRBD2. Germline loops: CDR1 LGHNA, CDR2 YNFKEQ. The CDR3 sequence is 17 residues long. The V and J ends lost 5 bases and 5 bases, in that order; junction bases with no gene match: 15. This CDR3 reads CASSFQVGTSTAETQYF. DNA of the CDR3: TGTGCCAGCAGCTTCCAAGTCGGGACTAGCACTGCGGAGACCCAGTACTTC.

The chain is built from TRBV3-1 (or the pseudogene TRBV3-2) and TRBJ2-7; 12 nucleotides match TRBD2. V lost 1 base and J lost 6; bases outside the gene matches: 4. Germline V CDR1 and CDR2: LGHDT, YNNKEL (reference sequence). The CDR3 runs 15 residues. Here the CDR3 reads CASSQGLAGAVEQYF. CDR3 coding DNA: TGTGCCAGCAGCCAAGGACTAGCGGGAGCGGTCGAGCAGTACTTC.

V usage is TRBV18 and J usage is TRBJ1-3, with TRBD1 as a possible D gene (5 bases). The CDR3 length is 16 residues. The V end lost 3 bases, the J end lost 0 bases, and 12 bases lay between the germline ends. CDR1 KGHSH and CDR2 LQKENI come from the germline V gene. Written as DNA, the CDR3 is TGTGCCAGCTCACCGGGGCAGACCCACTCTGGAAACACCATATATTTT. It encodes CASSPGQTHSGNTIYF.

This rearrangement joins TRBV14 to TRBJ1-4, with 8 bases matching TRBD1. V trimming: 5 bases; J trimming: 7 bases; junction bases outside the gene matches: 9. CDR1 and CDR2 from the germline V gene are SGHDN and FVKESK. The CDR3 consists of 15 residues. The CDR3 nucleotides are TGTGCCAGCAGCAGCCAGGGGGCGAGGATTGAAAAACTGTTTTTT. This gives the protein CASSSQGARIEKLFF.